This T cell receptor (beta chain) was recovered during a study of blood T cell repertoires in COVID-19. Study at large: The United States, Italy and Spain supplied acute and convalescent COVID-19 samples.

The CDR3 is 16 residues long. Germline CDR1 reads MNHEY; CDR2 reads SMNVEV (reference sequence). Trimming cost V 5 bases and J 2 bases; bases outside gene matches: 10. This clone was seen only a few times. In the original workflow: Amplification with reference gene primers provided the estimates of nucleated cell counts. The repertoire was sequenced with immunoSEQ multiplex PCR; TCRdb's copy has only in-frame clones and lacks some. That table supplies the V and J calls and clone size; D and trimming were determined from the DNA. The sample has 250,000 to 300,000 clones, around 88% seen once. Sequencing was done on a sample of peripheral blood. The V and J genes are TRBV27 and TRBJ2-7, with TRBD2 matching 9 bases. The receptor was derived from a man in his forties with acute or convalescent COVID-19. CDR3 sequence: CASSTLTGGGAYEQYF. The CDR3 DNA sequence: TGTGCCAGCAGTACACTGACAGGCGGGGGGGCCTACGAGCAGTACTTC.